Each of the 9 T cell receptor beta chains below was sequenced from the same sample in a study of CXCR3-negative and CXCR3-positive naive CD8 T cells (dated by TCRdb to about 2019). Instrument on record: NextSeq 550. The Human TCR Profiling Kit (MiLaboratory) was used to prepare UMI-labeled 5' RACE TRB cDNA libraries. TCRdb reprocessed the reads into one record per CDR3 protein sequence, lacking DNA. This sample's clone table shows around 92,000 distinct CDR3 sequences. The ten top clones hold approximately 1.7% of the sample. The source material was naive CXCR3- CD8+ T cells from blood. This specimen's cell subset or site label, per the study, means: CD45RO-CCR7+CD27+CD95- naive CD8+ T cells lacking CXCR3 (TNR3-). The receptors originated from a human donor in good health. Some clones in this sample may be carry-over from other donors' samples.

The V gene is TRBV25-1, the J gene TRBJ1-1. Germline V CDR1 and CDR2: MGHDK, SYGVNS. CDR3 length equals 15 residues. The CDR3 region is CASSSPRSGDTEAFF.

The chain recombines TRBV28 with TRBJ2-6. Looked up from germline, CDR1 is MDHEN and CDR2 is SYDVKM. The CDR3 sequence is 16 residues long. CDR3 amino acids: CASSFTFNAGANVLTF.

The chain couples TRBV4-2 to TRBJ2-1; the TRBD2 assignment by TCRdb is unverifiable without DNA. CDR1 is LGHNA, CDR2 YNFKEQ, per germline. The CDR3 consists of 16 residues. The CDR3 reads CASSPLLAGGSNEQFF.

The V and J genes are TRBV29-1 and TRBJ2-7; TCRdb picks TRBD1, but there is no DNA to check that call. Germline CDR1 is SQVTM and CDR2 is ANQGSEA. The CDR3 totals 15 residues. The CDR3 loop reads CSVESGDRASDEQYF.

V gene TRBV7-9 combines with J gene TRBJ2-3; there is no DNA to check the TCRdb D call of TRBD2. The CDR3 loop spans 15 amino acids. Germline CDR1 and CDR2: SEHNR and FQNEAQ (reference sequence). CDR3 in amino acids: CASSPRTSSTDTQYF. Combining the CDR3 with reference TRBV7-9 and TRBJ2-3 gives the whole variable domain DTGVSQNPRHKITKRGQNVTFRCDPISEHNRLYWYRQTLGQGPEFLTYFQNEAQLEKSRLLSDRFSAERPKGSFSTLEIQRTEQGDSAMYLCASSPRTSSTDTQYFGPGTRLTVL.

The chain couples TRBV15 to TRBJ2-4; the D gene TCRdb calls, TRBD2, cannot be checked with no DNA. The CDR3 runs 15 residues. The germline V gene encodes CDR1 LNHNV and CDR2 YYDKDF (reference sequence). This CDR3 reads CATSRERGAVNIQYF.

The chain recombines TRBV29-1 with TRBJ2-2; TCRdb reports TRBD1, a call that lacks DNA to check it against. The CDR3 extends over 13 amino acids. Germline CDR1 reads SQVTM; CDR2 reads ANQGSEA. CDR3 region: CSVYRANTGELFF.

The V and J genes are TRBV11-2 and TRBJ2-3; TCRdb's D call, TRBD1, is unchecked because there is no DNA. Per the germline V gene, CDR1 is SGHAT and CDR2 is FQNNGV. This CDR3 contains 15 residues. CDR3 region: CASSFPGLSTDTQYF.

The CDR3 here is CSASVGGPYNEQFF. The V and J genes are TRBV20-1 and TRBJ2-1. Germline CDR1 DFQATT, CDR2 SNEGSKA (reference sequence). The length of the CDR3 is 14 residues.